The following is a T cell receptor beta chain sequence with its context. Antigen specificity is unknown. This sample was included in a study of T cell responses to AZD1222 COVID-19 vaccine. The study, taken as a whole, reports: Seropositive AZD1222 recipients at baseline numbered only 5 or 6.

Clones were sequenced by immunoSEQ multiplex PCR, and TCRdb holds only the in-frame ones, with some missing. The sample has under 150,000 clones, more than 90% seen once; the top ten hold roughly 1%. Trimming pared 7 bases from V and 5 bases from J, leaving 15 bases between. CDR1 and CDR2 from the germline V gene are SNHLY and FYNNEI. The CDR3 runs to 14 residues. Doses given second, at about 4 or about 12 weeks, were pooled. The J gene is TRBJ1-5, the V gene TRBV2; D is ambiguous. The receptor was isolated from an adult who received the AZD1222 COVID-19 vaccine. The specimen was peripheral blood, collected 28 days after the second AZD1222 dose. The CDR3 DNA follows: TGTGCCAGCACCACATTGGGGAAATATCAGCCCCAGCATTTT. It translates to CASTTLGKYQPQHF. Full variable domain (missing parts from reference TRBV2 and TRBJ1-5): EPEVTQTPSHQVTQMGQEVILRCVPISNHLYFYWYRQILGQKVEFLVSFYNNEISEKSEIFDDQFSVERPDGSNFTLKIRSTKLEDSAMYFCASTTLGKYQPQHFGDGTRLSIL.